This T cell receptor (beta chain) emerged from a study of T-cell memory formation after mild COVID-19. Using its own MiXCR run on the 5' RACE reads, TCRdb lists one record per CDR3 protein. This table has under 300,000 distinct CDR3 sequences, 8% to 9% appearing once. Trimming removed 5 bases from V and 2 bases from J, with 10 bases in between. Per germline, CDR1 MDHEN and CDR2 SYDVKM. This CDR3 is built from 13 residues. Sequenced: PBMCs or a T cell subset sorted from them (not recorded which). The rearrangement joins TRBV28 to TRBJ2-7; the D gene is possibly TRBD1 (6 bases). The sequence came from a man aged 18 to 30 who had mild COVID-19 (a few samples of this study predate the infection). Cell type and time point are not known. CDR3 loop: CASSGPGAYEQYV. The CDR3 DNA reads as TGTGCCAGCAGTGGGCCAGGGGCCTACGAGCAGTACGTC.